Listed here are 8 T cell receptor beta chains from one sample, sequenced in a study of T cell responses to AZD1222 COVID-19 vaccine (dated by TCRdb to the early 2020s). The method behind the library was the immunoSEQ multiplex PCR assay. Held by TCRdb, this immuneACCESS table contains in-frame sequences only and omits some clones. Under half of the omission traces to an unresolved V gene where checked; the cause of the rest is unknown. The table for this sample lists 150,000 to 200,000 clones; approximately 95% of them were counted only once. Of the sample, roughly 0.99% falls within the top ten clones. This sample's time point label indicates: about 28 days (+/-7) after the second vaccine dose. The material sequenced was peripheral blood, taken 28 days after the second AZD1222 dose. These receptors were collected from an adult who received the AZD1222 COVID-19 vaccine.

The J gene is TRBJ2-2, the V gene TRBV19; the match to TRBD1 covers 8 bases. Germline CDR1 is LNHDA and CDR2 is SQIVND (reference sequence). The CDR3 extends over 15 amino acids. V trimming: 5 bases; J trimming: 6 bases; junction bases outside the gene matches: 8. Here the CDR3 DNA reads TGTGCCAGTAGTTTTCCAGGGGGCCGGGCCGGGGAGCTGTTTTTT. This gives the protein CASSFPGGRAGELFF.

The chain recombines TRBV9 with TRBJ1-1; D not certain. The CDR3 consists of 16 residues. Trimming removed 2 bases from V and 6 bases from J, with 20 bases in between. The germline V gene has CDR1 SGDLS and CDR2 YYNGEE. Written as DNA, the CDR3 is TGTGCCAGCAGCGTTATGGGCGCCCCGGAGGGCGCTGAAGCTTTCTTT. It is translated as CASSVMGAPEGAEAFF.

The chain carries TRBV2 and TRBJ2-2, with D hard to call. The V gene lost 3 bases and the J gene lost 9 bases, with 14 bases spanning the gap. Germline V lookup: CDR1 SNHLY, CDR2 FYNNEI. The CDR3 loop spans 14 amino acids. The CDR3 DNA reads as TGTGCCAGCAGTGATCAGTCTCCCCTCAGGGAGCTGTTTTTT. It is translated as CASSDQSPLRELFF.

This rearrangement joins TRBV2 to TRBJ2-7; 7 nucleotides agree with TRBD1. The CDR3 totals 13 residues. Germline V CDR1 and CDR2: SNHLY, FYNNEI. Trimming at V came to 11 bases and at J to 0 bases, leaving 7 bases not matched to a gene. The CDR3 sequence: CACFRDSSYEQYF. CDR3 nucleotide sequence: TGTGCCTGTTTCCGGGACAGCTCCTACGAGCAGTACTTC.

The genes are TRBV5-1 and TRBJ1-1, with 9 positions matching TRBD1. Looked up from germline, CDR1 is SGHRS and CDR2 is YFSETQ. CDR3 length: 17 residues. Losses at the gene ends were 4 bases for V and 7 bases for J; bases not matched to a gene: 17. CDR3 DNA sequence: TGCGCCAGCAGCCGCCAGGACAGGGGAACCAGTTGGGGTGAAGCTTTCTTT. Its translation is CASSRQDRGTSWGEAFF.

The chain combines TRBV11-2 with TRBJ1-3, with D unresolved. CDR1 SGHAT and CDR2 FQNNGV come from the germline V gene. The CDR3 covers 12 residues. The ends were cut back, 1 base at V and 4 bases at J, with 2 bases in the middle. CDR3 sequence (DNA): TGTGCCAGCAGCTTAGCGGGAAACACCATATATTTT. Translation: CASSLAGNTIYF.

The genes are TRBV4-1 and TRBJ1-5, with D perhaps matching TRBD1 (6 bases). Trimming took 4 bases from V and 4 from J, leaving 8 bases between them. Germline CDR1 is MGHRA and CDR2 is YSYEKL. The CDR3 sequence is 13 residues long. The CDR3 loop is CASSPGQNQPQHF. CDR3 bases: TGCGCCAGCAGCCCCGGACAGAATCAGCCCCAGCATTTT.

The chain is built from TRBV6-5 and TRBJ2-7, with TRBD1 matching 9 bases. The CDR3 runs to 13 residues. V was pared by 2 bases and J by 6 bases, with 2 bases of the junction left unmatched. Germline V gene lookup returns CDR1 MNHEY and CDR2 SVGAGI. As DNA, the CDR3 is TGTGCCAGCAGTTACGGGACAGGGTTCGAGCAGTACTTC. Amino acids: CASSYGTGFEQYF.